This TCR beta chain stems from a study of shared clonotypes between healthy human individuals. Study-wide context: CD4 naive cells filled three plates per donor, CD4 memory three, CD8 naive two and CD8 memory one. Study outcomes and limitations: Sharing across a handful of donors was seen in 4% to 6.5% of naive CD4 clonotypes.

The J segment lost 6 bases and the V segment lost 1 base, leaving 7 bases of the junction unmatched. CDR3 length equals 15 residues. Germline lookup yields CDR1 SGHAT and CDR2 FQNNGV. This clone was counted once. Its antigen remains unidentified. Terminally differentiated effector memory CD45RA+ cells were excluded from the naive CD8 cells, which were CD45RO-negative and positively selected for CCR7. The healthy adult donors were HIV-negative and reported no recent acute infections or vaccinations. Per the study methods: From ImmunoSEQ came sequences covering only the junction and carrying no quality scores, so filtering differed. Data came from immunoSEQ multiplex PCR; TCRdb stores just in-frame clones and leaves some out. The D gene and trimming were derived from the DNA, and the V and J assignments and clone size from that table. The sample carries around 560,000 clones, 90% to 95% recorded once.

The sequencing sample was made of naive CD8+ T cells sorted from blood. The chain has TRBV11-2 and TRBJ2-3; 7 nucleotides match TRBD2. The TCR comes from a young woman in good health. CDR3 protein: CASSLARGFRDTQYF. The CDR3 region has the DNA TGTGCCAGCAGCTTAGCGCGGGGGTTTAGGGATACGCAGTATTTT.